This TCR beta chain was sequenced for a study of T cells in Graves' hyperthyroidism and ophthalmopathy. Exclusion followed for patients with uncontrolled infection, other autoimmune disease, pregnancy or lactation. Template material for amplifying TCR beta CDR3 regions consisted of RNA transcripts. The TCR CDR3 was amplified in a first-round RT-PCR using the HTBI primer set. TCRdb re-called the multiplex PCR reads with MiXCR, one entry per CDR3 protein. This table has 660,000 or so distinct CDR3 sequences, about 45% appearing once. This clonotype was detected only a few times. No antigen is known for it. This CDR3 comprises 14 residues. Trimming took off 5 bases at V and 0 bases at J, with 11 bases between the two ends. Study results and caveats: Most clonotypes expanded in thyroid above 0.001 were likewise present in blood. From stable hyperthyroidism, ophthalmopathy was separated by a 13 V-J model.

The receptor was derived from an adult man with Graves' disease, either hyperthyroidism or ophthalmopathy (not recorded which). The chain has TRBV12-3 or TRBV12-4 and TRBJ2-7; D gene ambiguous. Input material: peripheral blood or thyroid tissue (not recorded which). The CDR3 DNA reads TGTGCCAGCAGTCCCTCGTTGGGCTCCTACGAGCAGTACTTC. Amino acids: CASSPSLGSYEQYF.